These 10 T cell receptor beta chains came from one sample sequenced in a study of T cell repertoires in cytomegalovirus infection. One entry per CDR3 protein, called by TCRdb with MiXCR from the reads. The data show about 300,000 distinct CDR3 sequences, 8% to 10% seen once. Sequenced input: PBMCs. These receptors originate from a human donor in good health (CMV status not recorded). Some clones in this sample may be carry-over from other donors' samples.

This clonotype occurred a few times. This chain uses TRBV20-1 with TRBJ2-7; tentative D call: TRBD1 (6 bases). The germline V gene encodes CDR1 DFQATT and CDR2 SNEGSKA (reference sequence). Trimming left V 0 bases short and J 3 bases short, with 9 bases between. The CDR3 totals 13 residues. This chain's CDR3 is CSARDGGLYEQYV. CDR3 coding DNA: TGCAGTGCTAGAGATGGGGGCCTCTACGAGCAGTACGTC.

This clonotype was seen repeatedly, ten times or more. CDR3 in amino acids: CAISPWRGASSGELFF. CDR3 DNA: TGTGCCATCAGTCCCTGGCGGGGGGCCTCTAGCGGGGAGCTGTTTTTT. The J gene is TRBJ2-2, the V gene TRBV10-3, with 8 bases identical to TRBD2. Germline CDR1 is ENHRY and CDR2 is SYGVKD. The CDR3 is made up of 16 amino acids. Trimming cost V 5 bases and J 7 bases; bases outside gene matches: 12.

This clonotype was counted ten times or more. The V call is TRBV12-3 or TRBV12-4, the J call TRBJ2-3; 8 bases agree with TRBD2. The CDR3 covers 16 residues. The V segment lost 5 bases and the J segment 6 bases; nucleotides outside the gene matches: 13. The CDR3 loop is CASSPRLAPHRDTQYF. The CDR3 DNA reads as TGTGCCAGCAGTCCGCGACTAGCGCCCCACCGTGATACGCAGTATTTT.

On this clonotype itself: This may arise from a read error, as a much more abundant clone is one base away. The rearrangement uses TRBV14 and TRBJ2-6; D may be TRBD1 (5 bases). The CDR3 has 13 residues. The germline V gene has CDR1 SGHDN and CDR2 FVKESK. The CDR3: CASSQAGANILTF. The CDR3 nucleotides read TGTGCCAGCAGCCAAGCTGGGGCCAACATCCTGACTTTC.

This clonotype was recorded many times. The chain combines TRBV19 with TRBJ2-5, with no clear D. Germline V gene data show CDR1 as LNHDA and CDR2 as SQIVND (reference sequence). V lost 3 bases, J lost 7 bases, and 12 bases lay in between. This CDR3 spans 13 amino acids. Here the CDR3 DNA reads TGTGCCAGTAGTATCTTCCACCGAGGGACCCAGTACTTC. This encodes CASSIFHRGTQYF. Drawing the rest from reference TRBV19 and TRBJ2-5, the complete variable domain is DGGITQSPKYLFRKEGQNVTLSCEQNLNHDAMYWYRQDPGQGLRLIYYSQIVNDFQKGDIAEGYSVSREKKESFPLTVTSAQKNPTAFYLCASSIFHRGTQYFGPGTRLLVL.

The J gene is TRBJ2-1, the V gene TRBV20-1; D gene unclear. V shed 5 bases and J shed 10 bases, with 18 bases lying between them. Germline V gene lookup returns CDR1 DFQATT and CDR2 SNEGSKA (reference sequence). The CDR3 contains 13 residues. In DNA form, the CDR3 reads TGCAGTGCTTTAATCTCCTCCCGGGCCGAGCAGTTCTTC. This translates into CSALISSRAEQFF.

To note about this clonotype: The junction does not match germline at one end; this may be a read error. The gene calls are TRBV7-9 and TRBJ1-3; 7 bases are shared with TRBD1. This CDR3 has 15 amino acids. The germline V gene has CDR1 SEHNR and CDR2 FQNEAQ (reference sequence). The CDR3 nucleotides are TGTGTCAGCAGCTCCGGGACAGTCCCCGCTTACACCATATATTTT. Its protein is CVSSSGTVPAYTIYF.

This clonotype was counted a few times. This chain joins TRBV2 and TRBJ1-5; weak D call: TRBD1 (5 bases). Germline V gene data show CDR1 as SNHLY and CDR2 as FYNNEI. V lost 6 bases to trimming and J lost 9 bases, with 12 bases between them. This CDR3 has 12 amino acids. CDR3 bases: TGTGCCAGCAGGTACACAGGAGGGCCCCAGCATTTT. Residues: CASRYTGGPQHF.

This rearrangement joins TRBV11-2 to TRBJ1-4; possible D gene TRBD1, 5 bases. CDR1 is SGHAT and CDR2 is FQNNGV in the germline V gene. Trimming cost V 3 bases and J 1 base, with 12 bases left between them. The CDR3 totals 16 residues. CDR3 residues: CASSFFVGRTNEKLFF. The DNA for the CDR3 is TGTGCCAGCAGCTTTTTCGTGGGGCGAACTAATGAAAAACTGTTTTTT.

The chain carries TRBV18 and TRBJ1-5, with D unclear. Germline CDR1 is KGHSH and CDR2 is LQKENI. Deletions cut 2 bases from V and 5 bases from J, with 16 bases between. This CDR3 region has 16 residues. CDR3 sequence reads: CASSPSVPTVDQPQHF. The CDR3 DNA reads TGTGCCAGCTCACCATCGGTTCCTACAGTCGATCAGCCCCAGCATTTT. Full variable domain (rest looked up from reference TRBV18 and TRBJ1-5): NAGVMQNPRHLVRRRGQEARLRCSPMKGHSHVYWYRQLPEEGLKFMVYLQKENIIDESGMPKERFSAEFPKEGPSILRIQQVVRGDSAAYFCASSPSVPTVDQPQHFGDGTRLSIL.